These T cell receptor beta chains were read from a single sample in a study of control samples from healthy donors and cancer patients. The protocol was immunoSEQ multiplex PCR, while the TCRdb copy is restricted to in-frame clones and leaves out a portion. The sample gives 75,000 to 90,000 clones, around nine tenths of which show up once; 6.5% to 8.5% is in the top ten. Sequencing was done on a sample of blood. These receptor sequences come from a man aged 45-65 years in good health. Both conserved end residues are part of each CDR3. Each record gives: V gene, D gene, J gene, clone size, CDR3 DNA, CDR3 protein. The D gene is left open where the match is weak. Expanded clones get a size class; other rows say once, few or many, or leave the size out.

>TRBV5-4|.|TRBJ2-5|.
TGTGCCAGCAGCCCTACGGTTCGAGGAGAGACCCAGTACTTC
CASSPTVRGETQYF
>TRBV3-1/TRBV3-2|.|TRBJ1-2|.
TGTGCCAGCAGCCAAGATTGGGTTCTCGAGGGCTTTAACTATGGCTACACCTTC
CASSQDWVLEGFNYGYTF
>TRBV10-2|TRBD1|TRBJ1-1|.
TGCGCCAGCAGTGAGACCGGACAGGGTAACACTGAAGCTTTCTTT
CASSETGQGNTEAFF
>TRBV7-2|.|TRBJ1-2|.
TGTGCCAGCAGCTTAGGAGGGGGGGCTCACGGCTACACCTTC
CASSLGGGAHGYTF
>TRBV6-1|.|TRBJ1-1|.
TGTGCCAGCAGTGAACAGGGTTATAGAGAGAACACTGAAGCTTTCTTT
CASSEQGYRENTEAFF
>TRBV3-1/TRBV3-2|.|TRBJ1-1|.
TGTGCCAGCAGCCAAGTCGCGGGGAACACTGAAGCTTTCTTT
CASSQVAGNTEAFF
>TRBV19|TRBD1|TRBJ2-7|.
TGTGCCAGTAGCCGCCGGGACAGGGTCAACGAGCAGTACTTC
CASSRRDRVNEQYF
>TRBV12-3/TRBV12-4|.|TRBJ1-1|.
TGTGCCAGCAGTCAGATGAACACTGAAGCTTTCTTT
CASSQMNTEAFF
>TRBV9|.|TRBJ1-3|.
TGTGCCAGCAGCGTAGCAGAGTCCCTGGGAAACACCATATATTTT
CASSVAESLGNTIYF
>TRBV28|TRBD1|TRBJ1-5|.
TGTGCCAGCAACCCTGCAGGACAGGGGAATCAGCCCCAGCATTTT
CASNPAGQGNQPQHF
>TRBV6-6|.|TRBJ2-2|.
TGTGCCAGCAGAAGACGGGACACCGGGGAGCTGTTTTTT
CASRRRDTGELFF
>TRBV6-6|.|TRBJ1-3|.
TGTGCCAGCAGTTACCCTTTGGACAGCTCTGGAAACACCATATATTTT
CASSYPLDSSGNTIYF
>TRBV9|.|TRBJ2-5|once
TGTGCCAGCAGCGTAGGCGGGACAGAGACCCAGTACTTC
CASSVGGTETQYF
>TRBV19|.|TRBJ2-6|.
TGTGCCAGTAGTATTTTGGGGAGCTTTGGGGCCAACGTCCTGACTTTC
CASSILGSFGANVLTF
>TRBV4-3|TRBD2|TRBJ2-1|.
TGCGCCAGCAGCCAAGATCGGGGCGGGGGGGCGAGCTCCTACAATGAGCAGTTCTTC
CASSQDRGGGASSYNEQFF
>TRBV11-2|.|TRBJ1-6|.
TGTGCCAGCAGACCTACGGGACGGGTCAATTCACCCCTCCACTTT
CASRPTGRVNSPLHF
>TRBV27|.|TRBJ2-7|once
TGTGCCAGCATTTCAGGGAACGGCTATGAGCAGTACTTC
CASISGNGYEQYF
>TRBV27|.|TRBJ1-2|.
TGTGCCAGCAGCTATAACGGGGGACCGGGGGGCTACACCTTC
CASSYNGGPGGYTF
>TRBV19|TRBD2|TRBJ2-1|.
TGTGCCAGTAGTGTCCCAGCGGGGGTAACTGAGCAGTTCTTC
CASSVPAGVTEQFF
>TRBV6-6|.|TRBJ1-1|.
TGTGCCAGCAGTTACCTGGGGCAGAGCACAGCTTTCTTT
CASSYLGQSTAFF
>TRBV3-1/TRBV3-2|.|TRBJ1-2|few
TGTGCCAGCAGCCAAGCTGACATTCCCTATGGCTACACCTTC
CASSQADIPYGYTF
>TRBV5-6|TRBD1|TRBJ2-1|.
TGTGCCAGCAGCTTAAAAACCGGGACAGCCTACAATGAGCAGTTCTTC
CASSLKTGTAYNEQFF
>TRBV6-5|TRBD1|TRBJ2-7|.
TGTGCCAGCAATGCGGGACAGGGCTGGTACGAGCAGTACTTC
CASNAGQGWYEQYF
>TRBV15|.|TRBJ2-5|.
TGTGCCACCAGCAGGGCCCCCTCAGAGACCCAGTACTTC
CATSRAPSETQYF